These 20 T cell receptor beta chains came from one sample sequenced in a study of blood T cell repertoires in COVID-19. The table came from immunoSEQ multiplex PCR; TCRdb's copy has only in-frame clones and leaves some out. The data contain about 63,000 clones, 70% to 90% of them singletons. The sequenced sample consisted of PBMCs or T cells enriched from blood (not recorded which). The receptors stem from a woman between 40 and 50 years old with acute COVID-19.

CDR3 coding DNA: TGTGCCAGTAGTATTTTTCCCGGAGACGAGCAGTACTTC. It yields the protein CASSIFPGDEQYF. The chain has TRBV19 and TRBJ2-7, with no clear D. V was trimmed by 3 bases and J by 5 bases, leaving 11 bases between them. This CDR3 is built from 13 residues. Germline assignment: CDR1 LNHDA and CDR2 SQIVND (reference sequence).

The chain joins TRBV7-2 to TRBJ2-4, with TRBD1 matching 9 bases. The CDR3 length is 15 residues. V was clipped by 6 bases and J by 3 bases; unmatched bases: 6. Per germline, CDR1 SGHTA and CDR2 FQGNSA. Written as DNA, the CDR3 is TGTGCCAGCAGTTTTACAGGGGGCGTCAAAAACATTCAGTACTTC. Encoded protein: CASSFTGGVKNIQYF.

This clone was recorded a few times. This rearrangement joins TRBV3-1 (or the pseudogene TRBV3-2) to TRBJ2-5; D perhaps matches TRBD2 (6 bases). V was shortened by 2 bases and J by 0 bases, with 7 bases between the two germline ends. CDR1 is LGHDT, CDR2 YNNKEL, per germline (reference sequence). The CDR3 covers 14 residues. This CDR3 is CASSQRGNQETQYF. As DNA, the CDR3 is TGTGCCAGCAGCCAACGCGGGAACCAAGAGACCCAGTACTTC.

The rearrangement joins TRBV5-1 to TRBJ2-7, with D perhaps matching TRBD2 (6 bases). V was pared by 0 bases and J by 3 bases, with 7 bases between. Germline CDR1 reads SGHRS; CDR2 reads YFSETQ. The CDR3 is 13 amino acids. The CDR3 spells CASSLGGIYEQYF. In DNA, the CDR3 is TGCGCCAGCAGCTTGGGCGGGATCTACGAGCAGTACTTC.

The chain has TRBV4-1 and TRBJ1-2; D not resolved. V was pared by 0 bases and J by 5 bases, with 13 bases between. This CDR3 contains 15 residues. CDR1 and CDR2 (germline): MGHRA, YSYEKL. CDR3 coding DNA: TGCGCCAGCAGCCAAGACCCACAGATACTTTATGGCTACACCTTC. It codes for CASSQDPQILYGYTF.

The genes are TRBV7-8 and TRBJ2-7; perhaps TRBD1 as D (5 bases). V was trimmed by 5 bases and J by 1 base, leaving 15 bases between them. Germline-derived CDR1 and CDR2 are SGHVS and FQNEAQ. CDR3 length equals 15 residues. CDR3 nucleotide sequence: TGTGCCAGCAGCCTAAAACCACAGGCTTCCTACGAGCAGTACTTC. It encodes CASSLKPQASYEQYF. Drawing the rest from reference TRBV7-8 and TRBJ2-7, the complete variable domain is GAGVSQSPRYKVAKRGQDVALRCDPISGHVSLFWYQQALGQGPEFLTYFQNEAQLDKSGLPSDRFFAERPEGSVSTLKIQRTQQEDSAVYLCASSLKPQASYEQYFGPGTRLTVT.

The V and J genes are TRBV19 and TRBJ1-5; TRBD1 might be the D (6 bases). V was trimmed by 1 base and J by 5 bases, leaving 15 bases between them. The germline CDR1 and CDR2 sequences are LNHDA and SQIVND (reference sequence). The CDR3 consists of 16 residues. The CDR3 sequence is CASSIVFRGRYQPQHF. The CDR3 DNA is TGTGCCAGTAGTATAGTGTTCAGGGGCCGTTATCAGCCCCAGCATTTT. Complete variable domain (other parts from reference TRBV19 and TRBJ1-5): DGGITQSPKYLFRKEGQNVTLSCEQNLNHDAMYWYRQDPGQGLRLIYYSQIVNDFQKGDIAEGYSVSREKKESFPLTVTSAQKNPTAFYLCASSIVFRGRYQPQHFGDGTRLSIL.

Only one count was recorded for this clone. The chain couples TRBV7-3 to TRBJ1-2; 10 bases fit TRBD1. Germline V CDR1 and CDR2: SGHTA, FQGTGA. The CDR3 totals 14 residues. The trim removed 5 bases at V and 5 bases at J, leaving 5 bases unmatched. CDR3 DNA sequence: TGTGCCAGCAGCCCCGGACAGGGGGGGTATGGCTACACCTTC. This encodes CASSPGQGGYGYTF.

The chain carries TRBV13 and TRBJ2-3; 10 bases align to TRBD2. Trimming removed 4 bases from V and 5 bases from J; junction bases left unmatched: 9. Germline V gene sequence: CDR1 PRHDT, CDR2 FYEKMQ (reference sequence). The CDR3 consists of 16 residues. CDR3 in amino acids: CASSSLLAGAKDTQYF. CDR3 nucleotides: TGTGCCAGCAGCTCACTTCTAGCGGGAGCGAAAGATACGCAGTATTTT.

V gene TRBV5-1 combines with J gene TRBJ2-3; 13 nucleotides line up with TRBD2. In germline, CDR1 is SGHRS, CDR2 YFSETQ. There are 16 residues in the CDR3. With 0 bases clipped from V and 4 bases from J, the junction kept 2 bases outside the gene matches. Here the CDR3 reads CASSLAGLAGADTQYF. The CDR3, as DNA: TGCGCCAGCAGCTTGGCAGGACTAGCGGGAGCAGATACGCAGTATTTT. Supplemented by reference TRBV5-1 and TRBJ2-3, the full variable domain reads KAGVTQTPRYLIKTRGQQVTLSCSPISGHRSVSWYQQTPGQGLQFLFEYFSETQRNKGNFPGRFSGRQFSNSRSEMNVSTLELGDSALYLCASSLAGLAGADTQYFGPGTRLTVL.

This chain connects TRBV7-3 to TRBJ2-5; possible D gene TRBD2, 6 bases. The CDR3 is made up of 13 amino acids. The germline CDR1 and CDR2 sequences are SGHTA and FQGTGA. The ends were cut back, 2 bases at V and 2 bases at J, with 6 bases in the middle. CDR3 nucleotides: TGTGCCAGCAGCTTAGGGGGGCAAGAGACCCAGTACTTC. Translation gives CASSLGGQETQYF.

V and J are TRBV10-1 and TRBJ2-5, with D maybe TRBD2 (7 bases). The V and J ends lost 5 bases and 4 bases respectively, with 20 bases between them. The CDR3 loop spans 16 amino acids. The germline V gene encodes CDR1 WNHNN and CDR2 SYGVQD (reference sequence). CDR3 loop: CASSPRVSGGPETQYF. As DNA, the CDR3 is TGCGCCAGCAGTCCTCGAGTCTCGGGGGGCCCAGAGACCCAGTACTTC.

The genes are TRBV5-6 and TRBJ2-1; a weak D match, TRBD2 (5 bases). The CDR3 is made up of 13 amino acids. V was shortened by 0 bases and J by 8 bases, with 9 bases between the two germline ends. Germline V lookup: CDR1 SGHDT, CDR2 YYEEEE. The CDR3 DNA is TGTGCCAGCAGCTTGGGCCCCGGGGATGAGCAGTTCTTC. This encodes CASSLGPGDEQFF.

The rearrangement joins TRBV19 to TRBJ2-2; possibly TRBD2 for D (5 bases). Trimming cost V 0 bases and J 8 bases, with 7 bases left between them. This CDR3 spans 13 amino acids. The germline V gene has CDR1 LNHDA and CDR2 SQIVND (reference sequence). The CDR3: CASSIDRTGELFF. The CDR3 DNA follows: TGTGCCAGTAGTATAGATCGGACTGGGGAGCTGTTTTTT.

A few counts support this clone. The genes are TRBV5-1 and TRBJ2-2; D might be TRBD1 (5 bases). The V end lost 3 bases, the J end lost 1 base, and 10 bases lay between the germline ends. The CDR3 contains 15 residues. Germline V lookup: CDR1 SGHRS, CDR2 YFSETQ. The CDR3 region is CASSWGGQNTGELFF. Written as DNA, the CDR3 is TGCGCCAGCAGCTGGGGCGGCCAGAACACCGGGGAGCTGTTTTTT.

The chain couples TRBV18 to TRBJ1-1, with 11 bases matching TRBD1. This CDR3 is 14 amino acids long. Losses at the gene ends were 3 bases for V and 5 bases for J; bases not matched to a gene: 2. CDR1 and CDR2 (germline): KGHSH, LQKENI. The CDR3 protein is CASSPGQGGTEAFF. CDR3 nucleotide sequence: TGTGCCAGCTCACCGGGACAGGGGGGTACTGAAGCTTTCTTT.

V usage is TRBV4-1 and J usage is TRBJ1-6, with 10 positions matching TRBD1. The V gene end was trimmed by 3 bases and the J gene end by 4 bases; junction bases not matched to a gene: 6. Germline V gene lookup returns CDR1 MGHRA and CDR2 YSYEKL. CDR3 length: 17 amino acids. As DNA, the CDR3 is TGCGCCAGCAGCCATGGACAGGGGGGGTTTTATAATTCACCCCTCCACTTT. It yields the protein CASSHGQGGFYNSPLHF.

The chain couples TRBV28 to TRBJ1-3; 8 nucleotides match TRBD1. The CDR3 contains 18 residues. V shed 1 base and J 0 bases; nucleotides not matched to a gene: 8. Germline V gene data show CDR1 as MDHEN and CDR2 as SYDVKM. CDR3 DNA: TGTGCCAGCAGTTTATACGGGACAGGACCACTCTCTGGAAACACCATATATTTT. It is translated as CASSLYGTGPLSGNTIYF.

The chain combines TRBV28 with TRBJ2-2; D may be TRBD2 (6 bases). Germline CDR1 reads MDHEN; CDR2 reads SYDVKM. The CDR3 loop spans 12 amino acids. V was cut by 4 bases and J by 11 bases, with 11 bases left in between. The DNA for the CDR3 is TGTGCCAGCAGTTCCTCCGGACTAGAGCTGTTTTTT. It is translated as CASSSSGLELFF.

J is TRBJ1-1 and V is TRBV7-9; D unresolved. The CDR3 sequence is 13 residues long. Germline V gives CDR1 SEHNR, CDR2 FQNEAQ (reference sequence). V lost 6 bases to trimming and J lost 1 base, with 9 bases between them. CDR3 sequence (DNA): TGTGCCAGCAGGATGGCTAGGAACACTGAAGCTTTCTTT. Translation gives CASRMARNTEAFF.